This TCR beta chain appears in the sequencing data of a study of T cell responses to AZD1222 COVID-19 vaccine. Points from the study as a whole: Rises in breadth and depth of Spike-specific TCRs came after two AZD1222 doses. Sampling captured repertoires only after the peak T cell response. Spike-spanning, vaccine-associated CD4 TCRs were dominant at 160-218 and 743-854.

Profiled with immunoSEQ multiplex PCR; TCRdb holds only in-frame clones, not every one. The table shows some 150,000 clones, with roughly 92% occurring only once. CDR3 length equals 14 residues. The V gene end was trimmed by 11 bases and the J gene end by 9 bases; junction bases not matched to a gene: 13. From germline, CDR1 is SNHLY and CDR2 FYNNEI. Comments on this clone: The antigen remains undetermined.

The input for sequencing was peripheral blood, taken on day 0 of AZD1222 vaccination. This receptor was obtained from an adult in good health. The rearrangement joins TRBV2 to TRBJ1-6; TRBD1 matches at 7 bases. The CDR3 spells CAGRSGGAGSPLHF. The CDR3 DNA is TGTGCCGGGAGGTCAGGGGGGGCCGGTTCACCCCTCCACTTT.